This note documents a single TCR beta chain sequence. Unmatched junction bases numbered 7, after V lost 6 bases and J lost 3 bases. Germline V lookup: CDR1 SEHNR, CDR2 FQNEAQ (reference sequence). This CDR3 comprises 16 residues. The sample originates from a study of blood T cell repertoires in COVID-19. Study background: The analysed material was cDNA or gDNA that came from T cells, B-cell-depleted T cells, or PBMCs.

This table comes from immunoSEQ multiplex PCR, and its TCRdb copy is limited to in-frame clones, with some not included. The sample has 330,000 or so clones, almost 90% seen once. Each participant's cohort was designated according to participant-reported clinical history. The TCR was taken from a woman in her twenties or thirties who had been exposed to COVID-19. The sequencing sample was made of PBMCs or T cells enriched from blood (not recorded which). This chain links TRBV7-9 with TRBJ1-3; 11 bases are shared with TRBD1. As DNA, the CDR3 is TGTGCCAGCAGACCGAAGGGACAGGGGGGTGGAAACACCATATATTTT. This translates into CASRPKGQGGGNTIYF.